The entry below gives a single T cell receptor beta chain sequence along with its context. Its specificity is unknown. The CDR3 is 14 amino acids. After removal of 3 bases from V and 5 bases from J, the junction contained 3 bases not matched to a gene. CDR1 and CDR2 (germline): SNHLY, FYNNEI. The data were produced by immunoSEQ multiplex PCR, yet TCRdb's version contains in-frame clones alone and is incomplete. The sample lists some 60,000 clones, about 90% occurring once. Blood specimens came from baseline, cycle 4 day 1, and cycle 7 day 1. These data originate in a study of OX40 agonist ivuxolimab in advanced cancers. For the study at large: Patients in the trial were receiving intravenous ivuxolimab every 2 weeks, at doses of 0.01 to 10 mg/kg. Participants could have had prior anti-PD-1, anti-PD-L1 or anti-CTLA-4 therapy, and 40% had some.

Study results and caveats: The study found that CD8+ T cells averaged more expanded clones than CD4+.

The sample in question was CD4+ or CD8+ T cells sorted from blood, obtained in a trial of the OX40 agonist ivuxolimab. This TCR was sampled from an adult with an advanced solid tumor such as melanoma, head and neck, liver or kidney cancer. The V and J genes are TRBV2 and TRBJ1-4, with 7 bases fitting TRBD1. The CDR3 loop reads CASSEGQSNEKLFF. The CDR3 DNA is TGTGCCAGCAGTGAGGGACAGAGCAATGAAAAACTGTTTTTT.